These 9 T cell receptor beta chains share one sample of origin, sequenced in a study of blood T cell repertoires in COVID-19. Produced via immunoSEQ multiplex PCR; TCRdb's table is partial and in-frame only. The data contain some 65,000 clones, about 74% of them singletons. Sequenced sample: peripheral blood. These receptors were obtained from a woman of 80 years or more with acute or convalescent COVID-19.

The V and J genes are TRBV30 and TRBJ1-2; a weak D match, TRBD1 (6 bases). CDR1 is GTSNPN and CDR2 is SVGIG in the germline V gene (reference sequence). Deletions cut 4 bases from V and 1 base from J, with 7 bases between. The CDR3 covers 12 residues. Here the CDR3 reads CAWTGDNYGYTF. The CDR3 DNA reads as TGTGCCTGGACAGGGGATAACTATGGCTACACCTTC.

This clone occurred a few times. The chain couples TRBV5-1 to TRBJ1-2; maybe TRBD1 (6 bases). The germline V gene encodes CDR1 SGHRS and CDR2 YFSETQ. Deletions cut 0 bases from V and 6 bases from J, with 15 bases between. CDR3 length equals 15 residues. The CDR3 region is CASSLGTDQGNGYTF. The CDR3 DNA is TGCGCCAGCAGCTTGGGGACAGATCAAGGGAATGGCTACACCTTC.

CDR3 coding DNA: TGTGCCAGCAGCTTAGACTCCACCGGGGAGCTGTTTTTT. This translates into CASSLDSTGELFF. V gene TRBV7-9 combines with J gene TRBJ2-2; D gene ambiguous. Germline V lookup: CDR1 SEHNR, CDR2 FQNEAQ (reference sequence). The CDR3 spans 13 residues. Trimming stripped 1 base from V and 4 bases from J, with 4 bases between.

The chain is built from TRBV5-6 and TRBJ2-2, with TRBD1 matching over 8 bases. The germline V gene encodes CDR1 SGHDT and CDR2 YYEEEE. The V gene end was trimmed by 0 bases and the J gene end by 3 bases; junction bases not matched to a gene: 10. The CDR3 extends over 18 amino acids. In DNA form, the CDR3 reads TGTGCCAGCAGCTTGGGTGGGACAGGTTTTTATGACACCGGGGAGCTGTTTTTT. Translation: CASSLGGTGFYDTGELFF.

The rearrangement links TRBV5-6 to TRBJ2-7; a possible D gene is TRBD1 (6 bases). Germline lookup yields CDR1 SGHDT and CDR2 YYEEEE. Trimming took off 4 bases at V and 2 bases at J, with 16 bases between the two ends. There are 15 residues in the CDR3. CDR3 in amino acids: CASSVPHRETYEQYF. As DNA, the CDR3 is TGTGCCAGCAGCGTGCCTCACAGGGAGACCTACGAGCAGTACTTC.

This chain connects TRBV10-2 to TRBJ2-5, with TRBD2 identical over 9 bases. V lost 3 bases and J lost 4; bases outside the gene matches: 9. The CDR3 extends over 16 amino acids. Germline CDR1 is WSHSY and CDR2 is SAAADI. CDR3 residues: CASSDIAGAPRETQYF. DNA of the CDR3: TGCGCCAGCAGTGACATAGCGGGAGCGCCCCGAGAGACCCAGTACTTC.

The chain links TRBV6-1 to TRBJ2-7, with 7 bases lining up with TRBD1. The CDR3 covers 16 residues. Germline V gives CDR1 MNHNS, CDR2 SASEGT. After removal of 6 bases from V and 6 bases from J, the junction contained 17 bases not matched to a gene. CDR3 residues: CASREQGNLGVGEQYF. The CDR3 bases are TGTGCCAGCAGGGAACAGGGGAACTTGGGAGTTGGCGAGCAGTACTTC.

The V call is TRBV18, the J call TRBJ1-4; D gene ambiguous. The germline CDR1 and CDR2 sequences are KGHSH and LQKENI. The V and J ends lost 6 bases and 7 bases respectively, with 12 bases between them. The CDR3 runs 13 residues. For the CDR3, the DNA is TGTGCCAGCTCGGGAACCAGCGGTGAAAAACTGTTTTTT. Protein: CASSGTSGEKLFF.

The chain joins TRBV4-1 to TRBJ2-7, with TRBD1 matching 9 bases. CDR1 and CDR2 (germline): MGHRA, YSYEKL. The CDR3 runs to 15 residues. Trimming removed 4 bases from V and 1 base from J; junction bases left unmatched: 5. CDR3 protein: CASSLFGQGSYEQYF. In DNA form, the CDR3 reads TGCGCCAGCAGCCTATTTGGACAGGGGTCCTACGAGCAGTACTTC.